These 27 T cell receptor beta chains share one sample of origin, sequenced in a study of technical replicates of blood from several donors. Assay used: immunoSEQ multiplex PCR; TCRdb lists only in-frame clones, some missing. This table holds tens of thousands of clones, approximately 92% found once. Sample: T cells isolated from PBMCs. The receptors shown here come from a human donor in good health.

The CDR3 DNA reads as TGTGCCAGCAGTTCTATGGCGGCAGGGGAGTACTTC. Translated: CASSSMAAGEYF. This chain uses TRBV7-9 with TRBJ2-7, with D possibly being TRBD1 (6 bases). Per germline, CDR1 SEHNR and CDR2 FQNEAQ (reference sequence). Trimming left V 6 bases short and J 11 bases short, with 17 bases between. This CDR3 comprises 12 residues.

The genes are TRBV27 and TRBJ2-5, with 7 bases matching TRBD1. Germline-derived CDR1 and CDR2 are MNHEY and SMNVEV (reference sequence). The CDR3 is 16 residues long. V trimming: 0 bases; J trimming: 7 bases; junction bases outside the gene matches: 11. In DNA, the CDR3 is TGTGCCAGCAGTTTATCGGGCCGAGGGGGCCCGGTGACCCAGTACTTC. Translated, it gives CASSLSGRGGPVTQYF.

The chain employs TRBV30 and TRBJ1-5; D unresolved. CDR3 length: 15 amino acids. Deletions cut 1 base from V and 4 bases from J, with 14 bases between. Germline V gives CDR1 GTSNPN, CDR2 SVGIG (reference sequence). The CDR3 sequence is CAWSAYSAGNQPQHF. The CDR3 nucleotides are TGTGCCTGGAGTGCCTACAGCGCGGGTAATCAGCCCCAGCATTTT.

The V gene is TRBV29-1, the J gene TRBJ2-7; TRBD1 agrees at 9 bases. Germline V gene data show CDR1 as SQVTM and CDR2 as ANQGSEA. The J segment lost 3 bases and the V segment lost 4 bases, leaving 7 bases of the junction unmatched. This CDR3 region has 14 residues. The CDR3 DNA is TGCAGCGTTGTGGGGGGGGACAGGGTCTACGAGCAGTACTTC. This encodes CSVVGGDRVYEQYF.

The V call is TRBV2, the J call TRBJ2-7; 12 bases are shared with TRBD2. The CDR3 covers 15 residues. From germline, CDR1 is SNHLY and CDR2 FYNNEI. The V segment lost 6 bases and the J segment 7 bases; nucleotides outside the gene matches: 10. The CDR3 here is CASRETTSGSWEQYF. CDR3 coding DNA: TGTGCCAGCAGGGAAACGACTAGCGGGAGTTGGGAGCAGTACTTC. The full variable domain, completed using reference TRBV2 and TRBJ2-7, is EPEVTQTPSHQVTQMGQEVILRCVPISNHLYFYWYRQILGQKVEFLVSFYNNEISEKSEIFDDQFSVERPDGSNFTLKIRSTKLEDSAMYFCASRETTSGSWEQYFGPGTRLTVT.

CDR3 in DNA: TGTGCCAGCGCCGCGGCATTAGGATACGAGCAGTACTTC. Its translation: CASAAALGYEQYF. The chain has TRBV28 and TRBJ2-7; D uncertain. Germline V CDR1 and CDR2: MDHEN, SYDVKM. The CDR3 spans 13 residues. The V end lost 8 bases, the J end lost 4 bases, and 15 bases lay between the germline ends.

This chain joins TRBV6-6 and TRBJ2-2; D remains ambiguous. The CDR3 has 12 residues. Germline CDR1 reads MNHNY; CDR2 reads SVGAGI (reference sequence). Trimming removed 6 bases at V and 6 bases at J, with 8 bases between. The CDR3 region is CASSHSAGELFF. The CDR3, as DNA: TGTGCCAGCAGCCACTCTGCCGGGGAGCTGTTTTTT.

CDR3: CSVAEGGIYEQYF. CDR3 nucleotide sequence: TGCAGCGTTGCCGAGGGGGGGATCTACGAGCAGTACTTC. V gene TRBV29-1 combines with J gene TRBJ2-7, with D maybe TRBD2 (7 bases). V shed 4 bases and J shed 3 bases, with 13 bases lying between them. The CDR3 contains 13 residues. Looked up from germline, CDR1 is SQVTM and CDR2 is ANQGSEA.

The rearrangement joins TRBV9 to TRBJ2-3; 9 nucleotides agree with TRBD2. After removal of 1 base from V and 2 bases from J, the junction contained 5 bases not matched to a gene. Germline-derived CDR1 and CDR2 are SGDLS and YYNGEE. This CDR3 spans 16 amino acids. The CDR3 nucleotides are TGTGCCAGCAGCGTATTTAGCGGGAGTCCCACAGATACGCAGTATTTT. This encodes CASSVFSGSPTDTQYF. The variable domain in full, with the rest retrieved from reference TRBV9 and TRBJ2-3, is DSGVTQTPKHLITATGQRVTLRCSPRSGDLSVYWYQQSLDQGLQFLIQYYNGEERAKGNILERFSAQQFPDLHSELNLSSLELGDSALYFCASSVFSGSPTDTQYFGPGTRLTVL.

The CDR3 nucleotides are TGTGCCAGCAGCCAAGAGGGGCGGAGCACAGATACGCAGTATTTT. Its translation: CASSQEGRSTDTQYF. V is TRBV4-2 and J is TRBJ2-3; a weak D match, TRBD1 (5 bases). The CDR3 is 15 amino acids. Germline values: CDR1 LGHNA, CDR2 YNFKEQ. The V end lost 0 bases, the J end lost 0 bases, and 7 bases lay between the germline ends.

V usage is TRBV18 and J usage is TRBJ2-3; 8 bases align to TRBD1. CDR3 length: 15 residues. Germline CDR1 reads KGHSH; CDR2 reads LQKENI. J gave up 3 bases and V 4 bases, and 6 bases lay outside the gene matches. CDR3 in DNA: TGTGCCAGCTCACTCCTTGGACAGGGAACAGATACGCAGTATTTT. Translating it yields CASSLLGQGTDTQYF. The variable domain in full, with the rest retrieved from reference TRBV18 and TRBJ2-3, is NAGVMQNPRHLVRRRGQEARLRCSPMKGHSHVYWYRQLPEEGLKFMVYLQKENIIDESGMPKERFSAEFPKEGPSILRIQQVVRGDSAAYFCASSLLGQGTDTQYFGPGTRLTVL.

This clone was detected once. The V and J genes are TRBV6-1 and TRBJ2-2; tentative D call: TRBD2 (6 bases). From germline, CDR1 is MNHNS and CDR2 SASEGT. The V end was cut by 9 bases, the J end by 4 bases, with 18 bases between. This CDR3 is 15 amino acids long. The CDR3 loop reads CASNSWGVGTGELFF. Here the CDR3 DNA reads TGTGCCAGTAACAGTTGGGGGGTCGGCACCGGGGAGCTGTTTTTT.

V gene TRBV6-6 combines with J gene TRBJ1-2, with no clear D. V was pared by 2 bases and J by 7 bases, with 17 bases between. This CDR3 is built from 15 residues. Germline V CDR1 and CDR2: MNHNY, SVGAGI (reference sequence). CDR3 region: CASSYLATSLIGYTF. In DNA, the CDR3 is TGTGCCAGCAGTTACCTTGCCACTTCCCTTATTGGCTACACCTTC.

This chain uses TRBV7-2 with TRBJ2-7, with D possibly being TRBD2 (6 bases). The length of the CDR3 is 14 residues. V dropped 3 bases and J dropped 3 bases, with 12 bases sitting between them. The germline V gene has CDR1 SGHTA and CDR2 FQGNSA. The CDR3 is CASSFGGLFYEQYF. DNA for the CDR3: TGTGCCAGCAGCTTTGGGGGACTTTTCTACGAGCAGTACTTC.

This chain links TRBV9 with TRBJ1-2, with D maybe TRBD1 (6 bases). In germline, CDR1 is SGDLS, CDR2 YYNGEE. The V gene lost 3 bases and the J gene lost 4 bases, with 13 bases spanning the gap. This CDR3 has 14 residues. The CDR3 region is CASSDRDTIYGYTF. The CDR3 coding sequence is TGTGCCAGCAGCGACCGGGACACCATCTATGGCTACACCTTC.

This clone was counted a single time. Other DNA sequences from this sample encode an identical CDR3 as well. V usage is TRBV27 and J usage is TRBJ1-2; a weak D match, TRBD1 (6 bases). Germline CDR1 reads MNHEY; CDR2 reads SMNVEV (reference sequence). The CDR3 is made up of 13 amino acids. The V gene lost 5 bases and the J gene lost 8 bases, with 15 bases spanning the gap. The CDR3 region has the DNA TGTGCCAGCAGTCTCCTTGGGGGGGGCGGCTACACCTTC. Translation: CASSLLGGGGYTF.

This clone was recorded once. The chain recombines TRBV2 with TRBJ2-5, with TRBD2 matching 14 bases. With 8 bases clipped from V and 2 bases from J, the junction kept 10 bases outside the gene matches. Germline V gives CDR1 SNHLY, CDR2 FYNNEI. The CDR3 totals 17 residues. CDR3 loop: CASVGLAGEGGQETQYF. The CDR3 coding sequence is TGTGCCAGCGTGGGACTAGCGGGAGAGGGGGGACAAGAGACCCAGTACTTC.

J is TRBJ2-2 and V is TRBV4-1; possible D gene TRBD2, 6 bases. Germline-derived CDR1 and CDR2 are MGHRA and YSYEKL. This CDR3 is 17 amino acids long. V lost 1 base and J 3 bases, leaving 15 bases between the germline ends. CDR3 nucleotides: TGCGCCAGCAGCCAAGGCGTTGTCGGGAGTTACACCGGGGAGCTGTTTTTT. This encodes CASSQGVVGSYTGELFF.

This chain joins TRBV28 and TRBJ2-1; 8 bases are a match to TRBD1. Germline CDR1 reads MDHEN; CDR2 reads SYDVKM. This CDR3 is built from 15 residues. V lost 11 bases and J lost 2; bases outside the gene matches: 11. The CDR3 coding sequence is TGTGCCTCACTGTCCCGGGACAGGCCCTACAATGAGCAGTTCTTC. Translated: CASLSRDRPYNEQFF.

The chain employs TRBV29-1 and TRBJ2-7, with 7 bases that match TRBD2. The CDR3 is made up of 14 amino acids. CDR1 is SQVTM, CDR2 ANQGSEA, per germline. Trimming removed 5 bases from V and 4 bases from J; junction bases left unmatched: 11. The CDR3 loop reads CSVRAGMGGYEQYF. The CDR3 DNA reads as TGCAGCGTTAGGGCTGGGATGGGGGGGTACGAGCAGTACTTC.

This sequence joins TRBV20-1 and TRBJ2-7; D uncertain. The CDR3 runs 11 residues. Germline loops: CDR1 DFQATT, CDR2 SNEGSKA (reference sequence). Deletions cut 6 bases from V and 6 bases from J, with 12 bases between. The CDR3 bases are TGCAGTGCGCTCGCGCTAGGCGAGCAGTACTTC. It encodes CSALALGEQYF.

The chain joins TRBV6-5 to TRBJ1-4, with a possible D match to TRBD1 (5 bases). Trimming stripped 2 bases from V and 7 bases from J, with 11 bases between. The CDR3 runs 14 residues. The germline CDR1 and CDR2 sequences are MNHEY and SVGAGI. This chain's CDR3 is CASSYRAGLEKLFF. CDR3 DNA: TGTGCCAGCAGTTACAGGGCAGGGCTTGAAAAACTGTTTTTT.

The V call is TRBV6-5, the J call TRBJ1-2; possibly TRBD1 for D (5 bases). Germline V CDR1 and CDR2: MNHEY, SVGAGI. The CDR3 length is 14 residues. Deletions cut 0 bases from V and 0 bases from J, with 5 bases between. This CDR3 is CASSYSTANYGYTF. The CDR3, as DNA: TGTGCCAGCAGTTACTCGACAGCTAACTATGGCTACACCTTC.

The count of this clone is one. The rearrangement uses TRBV2 and TRBJ1-4, with D uncertain. CDR1 is SNHLY and CDR2 is FYNNEI in the germline V gene. The CDR3 runs 14 residues. V dropped 1 base and J dropped 4 bases, with 7 bases sitting between them. CDR3 coding DNA: TGTGCCAGCAGTGAAGGTTCTGTTAATGAAAAACTGTTTTTT. This translates into CASSEGSVNEKLFF. The variable domain in full, with the rest retrieved from reference TRBV2 and TRBJ1-4, is EPEVTQTPSHQVTQMGQEVILRCVPISNHLYFYWYRQILGQKVEFLVSFYNNEISEKSEIFDDQFSVERPDGSNFTLKIRSTKLEDSAMYFCASSEGSVNEKLFFGSGTQLSVL.

The chain joins TRBV29-1 to TRBJ1-2; D remains ambiguous. This CDR3 has 13 amino acids. Germline lookup yields CDR1 SQVTM and CDR2 ANQGSEA. Trimming left V 6 bases short and J 2 bases short, with 13 bases between. DNA of the CDR3: TGCAGCGTCGGTAACAGAAGGAACTATGGCTACACCTTC. Its protein is CSVGNRRNYGYTF. The complete variable domain, with remaining parts taken from reference TRBV29-1 and TRBJ1-2, reads SAVISQKPSRDICQRGTSLTIQCQVDSQVTMMFWYRQQPGQSLTLIATANQGSEATYESGFVIDKFPISRPNLTFSTLTVSNMSPEDSSIYLCSVGNRRNYGYTFGSGTRLTVV.

V is TRBV6-1 and J is TRBJ2-7; no definite D call. Germline CDR1 reads MNHNS; CDR2 reads SASEGT. Between the trimmed V and J ends, which lost 2 bases and 3 bases, there was a span of 11 bases. The CDR3 length is 14 residues. The chain's CDR3 is CASSETIYHYEQYF. The CDR3 DNA sequence: TGTGCCAGCAGTGAAACGATCTACCACTACGAGCAGTACTTC.

Regarding this clone: This specimen includes other DNA sequences encoding the same CDR3. The rearrangement links TRBV4-3 to TRBJ2-5; D gene ambiguous. The CDR3 is made up of 13 amino acids. Germline CDR1 and CDR2: LGHNA and YSLEER. The V end lost 0 bases, the J end lost 3 bases, and 5 bases lay between the germline ends. The CDR3 spells CASSQDLEETQYF. The CDR3 coding sequence is TGCGCCAGCAGCCAAGACCTCGAAGAGACCCAGTACTTC.